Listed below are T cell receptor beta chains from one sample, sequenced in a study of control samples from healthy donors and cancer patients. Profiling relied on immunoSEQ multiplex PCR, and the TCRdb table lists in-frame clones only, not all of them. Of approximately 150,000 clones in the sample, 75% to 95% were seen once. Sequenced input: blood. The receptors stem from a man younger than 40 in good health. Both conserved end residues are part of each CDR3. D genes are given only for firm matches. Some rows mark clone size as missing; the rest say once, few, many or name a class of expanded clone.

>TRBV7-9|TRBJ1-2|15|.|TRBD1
CASSLVGTGTYGYTF
TGTGCCAGCAGCTTAGTGGGGACAGGAACATATGGCTACACCTTC
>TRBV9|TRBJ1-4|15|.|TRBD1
CASSVTGGANEKLFF
TGTGCCAGCAGCGTGACAGGGGGGGCTAATGAAAAACTGTTTTTT
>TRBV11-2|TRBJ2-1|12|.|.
CASSFVGNEQFF
TGTGCCAGCAGCTTCGTAGGCAATGAGCAGTTCTTC
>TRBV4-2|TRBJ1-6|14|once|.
CASSQDRTNSPLHF
TGTGCCAGCAGCCAAGATAGAACCAATTCACCCCTCCACTTT
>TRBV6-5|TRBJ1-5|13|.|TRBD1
CASRRGRGQPQHF
TGTGCCAGCAGGAGGGGGCGCGGTCAGCCCCAGCATTTT
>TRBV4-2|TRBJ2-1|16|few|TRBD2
CASSQDGTSGGNEQFF
TGTGCCAGCAGCCAAGATGGGACTAGCGGGGGCAATGAGCAGTTCTTC
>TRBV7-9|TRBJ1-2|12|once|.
CASSLEHYGYTF
TGTGCCAGCAGCTTAGAACACTATGGCTACACCTTC
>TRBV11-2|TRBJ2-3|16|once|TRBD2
CASRPGSGGYRDTQYF
TGTGCCAGCAGACCAGGATCGGGGGGATATAGAGATACGCAGTATTTT
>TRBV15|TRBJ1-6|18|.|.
CATSRDLRGGTYNSPLHF
TGTGCCACCAGCAGAGATCTTAGGGGAGGCACCTATAATTCACCCCTCCACTTT
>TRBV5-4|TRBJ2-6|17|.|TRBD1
CASSSPGQGAGANVLTF
TGTGCCAGCAGCTCTCCGGGACAGGGGGCTGGGGCCAACGTCCTGACTTTC
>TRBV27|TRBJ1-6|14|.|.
CASRMLTPPNPLHF
TGTGCCAGCAGGATGTTGACACCCCCGAACCCCCTCCACTTT
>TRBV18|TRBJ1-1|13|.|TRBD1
CASSATGLTEAFF
TGTGCCAGCTCAGCGACAGGGCTCACTGAAGCTTTCTTT
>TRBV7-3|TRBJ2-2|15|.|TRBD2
CASSLNSGGTGELFF
TGTGCCAGCAGCTTAAATAGCGGGGGCACCGGGGAGCTGTTTTTT
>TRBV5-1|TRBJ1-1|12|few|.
CASRKMNTEAFF
TGCGCCAGCCGGAAAATGAACACTGAAGCTTTCTTT
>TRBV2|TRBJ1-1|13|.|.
CASSDREGTEAFF
TGTGCCAGCAGTGACCGGGAGGGGACTGAAGCTTTCTTT
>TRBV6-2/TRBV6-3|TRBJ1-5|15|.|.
CASSPRWESNQPQHF
TGTGCCAGCAGTCCCCGGTGGGAAAGCAATCAGCCCCAGCATTTT
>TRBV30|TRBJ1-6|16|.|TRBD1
CAWSATGGLHNSPLHF
TGTGCCTGGAGCGCGACAGGGGGCCTTCATAATTCACCCCTCCACTTT
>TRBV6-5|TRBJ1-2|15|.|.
CASSTIAGGVYGYTF
TGTGCCAGCAGTACTATAGCGGGGGGCGTATATGGCTACACCTTC
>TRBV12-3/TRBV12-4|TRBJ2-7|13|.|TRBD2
CASRGDYSYEQYF
TGTGCCAGCAGGGGGGACTATTCCTACGAGCAGTACTTC
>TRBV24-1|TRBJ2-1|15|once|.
CATSFRGAGYNEQFF
TGTGCCACCAGTTTTCGGGGGGCGGGCTACAATGAGCAGTTCTTC
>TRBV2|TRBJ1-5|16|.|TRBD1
CASSETGGNSNQPQHF
TGTGCCAGCAGTGAGACAGGGGGAAATAGCAATCAGCCCCAGCATTTT
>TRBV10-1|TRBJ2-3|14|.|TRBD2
CASSASGSTDTQYF
TGCGCCAGCAGTGCTAGCGGAAGCACAGATACGCAGTATTTT
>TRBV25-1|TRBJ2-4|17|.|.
CASSACQGQLAKNIQYF
TGTGCCAGCAGTGCCTGTCAGGGCCAGTTAGCCAAAAACATTCAGTACTTC
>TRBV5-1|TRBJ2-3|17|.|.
CASSLEIGGPGTDTQYF
TGCGCCAGCAGCTTGGAAATCGGGGGGCCGGGCACAGATACGCAGTATTTT
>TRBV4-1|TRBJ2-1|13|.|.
CASSQDPFREQFF
TGCGCCAGCAGCCAAGATCCTTTTAGAGAGCAGTTCTTC
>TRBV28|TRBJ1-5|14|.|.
CAILEGRGNQPQHF
TGTGCCATCCTCGAGGGCCGGGGAAATCAGCCCCAGCATTTT
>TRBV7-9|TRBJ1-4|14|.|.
CASSLSGENEKLFF
TGTGCCAGCAGCTTATCAGGAGAAAACGAAAAACTGTTTTTT
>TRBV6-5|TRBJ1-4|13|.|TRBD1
CASSADRDEKLFF
TGTGCCAGCAGCGCTGACAGGGATGAAAAACTGTTTTTT
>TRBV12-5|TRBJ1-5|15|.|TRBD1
CASGDDRVPNQPQHF
TGTGCTAGTGGTGATGACAGGGTGCCAAATCAGCCCCAGCATTTT
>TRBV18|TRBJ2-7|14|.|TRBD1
CASSPVAGGYEQYF
TGTGCCAGCTCACCGGTGGCAGGGGGATACGAGCAGTACTTC
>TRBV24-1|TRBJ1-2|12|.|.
CATSRWGYGYTF
TGTGCCACCAGCCGGTGGGGCTATGGCTACACCTTC
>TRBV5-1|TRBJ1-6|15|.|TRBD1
CASSGRTGYNSPLHF
TGCGCCAGCAGCGGCAGGACAGGCTATAATTCACCCCTCCACTTT
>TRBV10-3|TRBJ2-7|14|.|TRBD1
CAIRDRGFYAEQYF
TGTGCCATCCGGGACAGGGGTTTTTATGCCGAGCAGTACTTC
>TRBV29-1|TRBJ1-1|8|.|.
CSVGRAFF
TGCAGCGTTGGGCGGGCTTTCTTT
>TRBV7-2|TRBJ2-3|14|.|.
CASSLGGPSDTQYF
TGTGCCAGCAGCTTAGGGGGGCCCTCAGATACGCAGTATTTT
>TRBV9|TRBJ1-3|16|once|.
CASSPIRGDSGNTIYF
TGTGCCAGCAGCCCCATCCGGGGGGACTCTGGAAACACCATATATTTT